These 7 T cell receptor beta chains were all obtained from the same sample, sequenced in a study of T cells in localized non-small cell lung cancer. Sequencing used immunoSEQ multiplex PCR; TCRdb keeps in-frame clones, though not all of them. Of approximately 150,000 clones in the sample, 89% were seen once. The material sequenced was peripheral blood, taken before any cancer treatment. The receptors originated from a female donor older than 55 with stage I lung adenocarcinoma.

This chain connects TRBV7-3 to TRBJ2-7; D gene uncertain. The germline V and J ends were trimmed by 5 bases and 6 bases, with 14 bases remaining between them. CDR1 and CDR2 from the germline V gene are SGHTA and FQGTGA. This CDR3 comprises 13 residues. Written as DNA, the CDR3 is TGTGCCAGCAGCCAGTCCAAGGGAATCGAGCAGTACTTC. Translation: CASSQSKGIEQYF.

The V and J genes are TRBV28 and TRBJ2-7, with 10 bases fitting TRBD1. This CDR3 comprises 15 residues. The trim removed 5 bases at V and 2 bases at J, leaving 6 bases unmatched. CDR1 is MDHEN and CDR2 is SYDVKM in the germline V gene. CDR3 residues: CASSPLGQGTYEQYF. The CDR3 bases are TGTGCCAGCAGTCCACTGGGACAGGGGACCTACGAGCAGTACTTC. Combining the CDR3 with reference TRBV28 and TRBJ2-7 gives the whole variable domain DVKVTQSSRYLVKRTGEKVFLECVQDMDHENMFWYRQDPGLGLRLIYFSYDVKMKEKGDIPEGYSVSREKKERFSLILESASTNQTSMYLCASSPLGQGTYEQYFGPGTRLTVT.

The rearrangement links TRBV4-1 to TRBJ1-5; the D is unclear. Germline V gives CDR1 MGHRA, CDR2 YSYEKL. The CDR3 runs to 16 residues. V lost 1 base and J lost 3, with 13 bases in between. DNA of the CDR3: TGCGCCAGCAGCCAAGTCGAGCAGCTAAACAATCAGCCCCAGCATTTT. Encoded protein: CASSQVEQLNNQPQHF.

The chain joins TRBV5-1 to TRBJ2-5, with TRBD2 matching 9 bases. The better agreement between TRBJ2-7 and the DNA end casts doubt on the J call. CDR3 length equals 15 residues. CDR1 and CDR2 (germline): SGHRS, YFSETQ. CDR3 protein: CASSSDLAGSYEQYF. CDR3 in DNA: TGCGCCAGCAGCTCGGATCTAGCGGGGTCCTACGAGCAGTACTTC.

This chain uses TRBV5-8 with TRBJ2-1; a possible D gene is TRBD2 (6 bases). Germline lookup yields CDR1 SGHTS and CDR2 YDEGEE. V dropped 4 bases and J dropped 9 bases, with 8 bases sitting between them. The CDR3 is 11 residues long. CDR3 loop: CASSPGAEQFF. CDR3 nucleotides: TGTGCCAGCAGCCCGGGAGCTGAGCAGTTCTTC.

The chain uses TRBV5-1 and TRBJ2-7; 7 positions agree with TRBD2. There are 15 residues in the CDR3. V lost 6 bases, J lost 3 bases, and 12 bases stayed unmatched. The germline gives CDR1 SGHRS, CDR2 YFSETQ. The CDR3 here is CASTPGGAGSYEQYF. The CDR3 coding sequence is TGCGCCAGCACCCCGGGGGGAGCGGGGAGCTACGAGCAGTACTTC.

The chain recombines TRBV5-1 with TRBJ2-3, with 9 bases identical to TRBD2. The CDR3 has 16 residues. The junction had 13 bases not matched to a gene; V was cut back by 7 bases and J by 4 bases. Germline CDR1 and CDR2: SGHRS and YFSETQ. The CDR3 DNA sequence: TGCGCCAGCGCTGGAGGGCTAGCGGGATACTCAGATACGCAGTATTTT. Its translation: CASAGGLAGYSDTQYF. Full variable domain (outside the CDR3, taken from reference TRBV5-1 and TRBJ2-3): KAGVTQTPRYLIKTRGQQVTLSCSPISGHRSVSWYQQTPGQGLQFLFEYFSETQRNKGNFPGRFSGRQFSNSRSEMNVSTLELGDSALYLCASAGGLAGYSDTQYFGPGTRLTVL.